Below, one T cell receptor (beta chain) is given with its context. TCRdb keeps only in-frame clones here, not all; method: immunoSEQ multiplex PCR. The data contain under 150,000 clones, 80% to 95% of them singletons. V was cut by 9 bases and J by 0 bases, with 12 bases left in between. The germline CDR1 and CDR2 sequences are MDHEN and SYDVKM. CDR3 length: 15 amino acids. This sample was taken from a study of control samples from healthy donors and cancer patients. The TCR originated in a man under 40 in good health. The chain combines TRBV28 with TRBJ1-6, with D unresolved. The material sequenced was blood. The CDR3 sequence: CASNTYSSYNSPLHF. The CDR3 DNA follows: TGTGCCAGTAACACTTACAGCTCCTATAATTCACCCCTCCACTTT.